The clone carrying this T cell receptor beta chain was seen a handful of times. Attached unique molecular identifiers marked individual cDNA molecules. TCRdb passed the 5' RACE reads through MiXCR, listing each CDR3 protein once. The sample gives about 81,000 distinct CDR3 sequences, more than 13% of which show up once; approximately 11% is in the top ten. This specimen belongs to a study of early T cells in non-severe SARS-CoV-2 infection. Germline V gene lookup returns CDR1 SGHAT and CDR2 FQNNGV. The length of the CDR3 is 15 residues. Trimming removed 4 bases at V and 3 bases at J, with 12 bases between.

Sequenced: whole blood. V gene TRBV11-2 combines with J gene TRBJ2-2, with D tentatively TRBD1 (6 bases). This TCR came from an adult who was a healthcare worker with PCR-confirmed SARS-CoV-2 infection or an uninfected control (not recorded which). Written as DNA, the CDR3 is TGTGCCAGCAGCTCCCAAACAGGGTACACCGGGGAGCTGTTTTTT. Encoded protein: CASSSQTGYTGELFF.